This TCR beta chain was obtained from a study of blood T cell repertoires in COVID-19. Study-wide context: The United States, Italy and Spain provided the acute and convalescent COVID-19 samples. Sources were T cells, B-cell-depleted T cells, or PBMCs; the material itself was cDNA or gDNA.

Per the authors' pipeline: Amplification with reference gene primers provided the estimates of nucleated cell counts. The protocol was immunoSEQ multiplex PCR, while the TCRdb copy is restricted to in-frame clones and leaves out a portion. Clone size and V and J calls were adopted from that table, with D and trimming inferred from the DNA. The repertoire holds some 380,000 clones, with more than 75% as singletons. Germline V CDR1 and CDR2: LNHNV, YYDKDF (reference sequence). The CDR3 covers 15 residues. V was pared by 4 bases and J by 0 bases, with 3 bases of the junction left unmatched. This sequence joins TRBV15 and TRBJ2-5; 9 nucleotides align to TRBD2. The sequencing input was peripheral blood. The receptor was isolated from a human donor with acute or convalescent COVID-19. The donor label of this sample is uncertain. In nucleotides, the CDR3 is TGTGCCACCAGCATTCGACTAGCGGACCAAGAGACCCAGTACTTC. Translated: CATSIRLADQETQYF.